The next 5 T cell receptor beta chains were all read from a single sample in a study of pediatric ulcerative colitis. One to two pinch biopsies were taken from the rectum during colonoscopy. Method: immunoSEQ multiplex PCR; TCRdb's copy keeps in-frame clones and lacks some. Here the sample spans roughly 16,000 clones, roughly three quarters being singletons. The sample taken for sequencing was gut tissue. All receptors derive from a boy between 10 and 17 years old who was a control in a study of pediatric ulcerative colitis.

V gene TRBV5-1 combines with J gene TRBJ2-7; 10 nucleotides align to TRBD2. This CDR3 spans 16 amino acids. Unmatched junction bases numbered 7, after V lost 0 bases and J lost 4 bases. The V gene's germline CDR1 is SGHRS and CDR2 YFSETQ. The CDR3 protein is CASSLVVAGGPYEQYF. The CDR3 DNA follows: TGCGCCAGCAGCTTGGTGGTAGCGGGGGGACCGTACGAGCAGTACTTC.

This chain connects TRBV11-2 to TRBJ1-1; D call uncertain. The germline V gene encodes CDR1 SGHAT and CDR2 FQNNGV. CDR3 length: 15 amino acids. The V end was cut by 3 bases, the J end by 0 bases, with 11 bases between. The CDR3 here is CASSFMGNMNTEAFF. CDR3 nucleotide sequence: TGTGCCAGCAGCTTCATGGGAAATATGAACACTGAAGCTTTCTTT.

The chain's CDR3 is CASTTSSGNTIYF. CDR3 DNA sequence: TGTGCCAGTACGACGTCATCTGGAAACACCATATATTTT. The J gene is TRBJ1-3, the V gene TRBV19; D uncertain. CDR1 and CDR2 from the germline V gene are LNHDA and SQIVND (reference sequence). CDR3 length equals 13 residues. With 7 bases removed from V and 1 base from J, the gap between germline ends came to 8 bases.

J is TRBJ1-1 and V is TRBV11-1; D gene ambiguous. Trimming shortened V by 5 bases and J by 8 bases, and 12 bases separated the two germline ends. This CDR3 contains 12 residues. Germline V gene data show CDR1 as SGHAT and CDR2 as FQDESV (reference sequence). The CDR3 DNA follows: TGTGCCAGCAGCCACTCGTCGGAAGAAGCTTTCTTT. This codes for CASSHSSEEAFF.

The chain joins TRBV6-1 to TRBJ2-7, with TRBD1 matching over 8 bases. The junction had 6 bases not matched to a gene; V was cut back by 3 bases and J by 2 bases. Germline V gene lookup returns CDR1 MNHNS and CDR2 SASEGT. This CDR3 region has 15 residues. The CDR3 reads CASSDRDRQTYEQYF. In DNA, the CDR3 is TGTGCCAGCAGTGACCGGGACAGGCAGACCTACGAGCAGTACTTC.